Following are 32 T cell receptor beta chains from one sample sequenced in a study of blood T cell repertoires in COVID-19. Clones were sequenced by immunoSEQ multiplex PCR, and TCRdb holds only the in-frame ones, with some missing. The sample consists of tens of thousands of clones, 75% to 90% of them appearing once. Sequencing was carried out using peripheral blood. Receptor source: a man aged 80 or over with acute or convalescent COVID-19.

The chain has TRBV6-2 or TRBV6-3 and TRBJ2-7; D is perhaps TRBD1 (6 bases). Deletions cut 0 bases from V and 4 bases from J, with 10 bases between. The CDR3 has 14 amino acids. In germline, CDR1 is MNHEY, CDR2 SVGEGT. CDR3 sequence: CASSYSLQGYEQYF. The DNA of the CDR3 is TGTGCCAGCAGTTACTCCTTACAGGGATACGAGCAGTACTTC.

The chain recombines TRBV4-1 with TRBJ2-1, with a possible D match to TRBD2 (6 bases). Trimming removed 6 bases from V and 6 bases from J, with 21 bases in between. The CDR3 is 16 amino acids. Germline-derived CDR1 and CDR2 are MGHRA and YSYEKL. The DNA for the CDR3 is TGCGCCAGCAGTTACCCAGCGGGCGGCGGGGCCAATGAGCAGTTCTTC. This codes for CASSYPAGGGANEQFF.

The chain links TRBV28 to TRBJ1-2; D perhaps matches TRBD1 (5 bases). Germline CDR1 is MDHEN and CDR2 is SYDVKM. Trimming shortened V by 8 bases and J by 3 bases, and 19 bases separated the two germline ends. The CDR3 spans 15 residues. CDR3 protein: CASRFGGDQDYGYTF. CDR3 nucleotides: TGTGCCAGCCGCTTCGGGGGGGACCAAGACTATGGCTACACCTTC.

J is TRBJ1-3 and V is TRBV19; D unresolved. This CDR3 region has 13 residues. Germline V gene lookup returns CDR1 LNHDA and CDR2 SQIVND (reference sequence). V lost 7 bases and J lost 0, with 7 bases in between. The CDR3 reads CASKQDSGNTIYF. The CDR3 DNA sequence: TGTGCCAGTAAGCAGGACTCTGGAAACACCATATATTTT.

J is TRBJ2-3 and V is TRBV19, with TRBD2 matching 12 bases. Germline loops: CDR1 LNHDA, CDR2 SQIVND (reference sequence). Trimming at V came to 6 bases and at J to 5 bases, leaving 9 bases not matched to a gene. This CDR3 has 16 residues. The CDR3 region has the DNA TGTGCCAGTAGCACCCGGCTAGCGGGGGGGCAAGATACGCAGTATTTT. Translating gives CASSTRLAGGQDTQYF. Full variable domain (rest looked up from reference TRBV19 and TRBJ2-3): DGGITQSPKYLFRKEGQNVTLSCEQNLNHDAMYWYRQDPGQGLRLIYYSQIVNDFQKGDIAEGYSVSREKKESFPLTVTSAQKNPTAFYLCASSTRLAGGQDTQYFGPGTRLTVL.

V gene TRBV28 combines with J gene TRBJ1-2, with D hard to call. Per the germline V gene, CDR1 is MDHEN and CDR2 is SYDVKM. This CDR3 spans 14 amino acids. With 1 base removed from V and 2 bases from J, the gap between germline ends came to 8 bases. CDR3 bases: TGTGCCAGCAGTTTATTGGCGGGGAACTATGGCTACACCTTC. Encoded protein: CASSLLAGNYGYTF.

This chain links TRBV6-5 with TRBJ2-1, with D unresolved. Germline V gene data show CDR1 as MNHEY and CDR2 as SVGAGI. V lost 8 bases to trimming and J lost 0 bases, with 14 bases between them. This CDR3 is built from 15 residues. CDR3 residues: CASYRGGSSYNEQFF. DNA for the CDR3: TGTGCCAGCTATCGCGGCGGAAGCTCCTACAATGAGCAGTTCTTC.

The chain is built from TRBV7-6 and TRBJ1-1; 12 bases match TRBD1. This CDR3 is 18 amino acids long. Germline trimming cut 5 bases from V and 4 bases from J; bases unmatched to any gene: 14. The germline V gene encodes CDR1 SGHVS and CDR2 FNYEAQ. For the CDR3, the DNA is TGTGCCAGCAGCCCACAGACCGGGACAGGGGGCTTGTTCACTGAAGCTTTCTTT. Translation: CASSPQTGTGGLFTEAFF. The variable domain in full, completed from reference TRBV7-6 and TRBJ1-1, reads GAGVSQSPRYKVTKRGQDVALRCDPISGHVSLYWYRQALGQGPEFLTYFNYEAQQDKSGLPNDRFSAERPEGSISTLTIQRTEQRDSAMYRCASSPQTGTGGLFTEAFFGQGTRLTVV.

The chain links TRBV4-3 to TRBJ2-1; weak D call: TRBD1 (7 bases). The CDR3 covers 18 residues. Trimming took off 2 bases at V and 4 bases at J, with 21 bases between the two ends. Germline V CDR1 and CDR2: LGHNA, YSLEER. CDR3 sequence reads: CASSQRRRGLSEYNEQFF. In DNA, the CDR3 is TGCGCCAGCAGCCAACGGCGGAGGGGGCTGTCGGAATACAATGAGCAGTTCTTC.

The CDR3 DNA reads TGTGCCAGCAGCAAGGGGACCGGGACAGGGAATCAGCCCCAGCATTTT. Translated, it gives CASSKGTGTGNQPQHF. The V and J genes are TRBV21-1 and TRBJ1-5; TRBD1, the table's D call, was not compared with the DNA. TRBV21-1 is designated a pseudogene. The CDR3 length is 16 residues.

The rearrangement links TRBV9 to TRBJ2-3, with 7 bases lining up with TRBD1. The germline gives CDR1 SGDLS, CDR2 YYNGEE. After removal of 4 bases from V and 2 bases from J, the junction contained 7 bases not matched to a gene. This CDR3 spans 15 amino acids. The CDR3: CASSPRQGSTDTQYF. As DNA, the CDR3 is TGTGCCAGCAGCCCACGACAGGGCTCCACAGATACGCAGTATTTT.

This chain joins TRBV7-9 and TRBJ2-3; TRBD2 might be the D (5 bases). The CDR3 covers 16 residues. The germline V and J ends were trimmed by 1 base and 2 bases, with 13 bases remaining between them. Germline CDR1 reads SEHNR; CDR2 reads FQNEAQ (reference sequence). The CDR3 coding sequence is TGTGCCAGCAGCTTAGGAGAGGGTATTTTCACAGATACGCAGTATTTT. Protein product: CASSLGEGIFTDTQYF.

This clone was counted a single time. The chain has TRBV6-5 and TRBJ1-1, with 7 bases aligning to TRBD1. The CDR3 contains 15 residues. The germline V gene has CDR1 MNHEY and CDR2 SVGAGI. V trimming: 2 bases; J trimming: 4 bases; junction bases outside the gene matches: 7. Here the CDR3 DNA reads TGTGCCAGCAGTTACGAGTCTCAGGGGGGCACTGAAGCTTTCTTT. It is translated as CASSYESQGGTEAFF.

The chain carries TRBV5-4 and TRBJ2-3; D possibly corresponds to TRBD2 (5 bases). V lost 4 bases to trimming and J lost 3 bases, with 15 bases between them. The CDR3 loop spans 15 amino acids. Germline V gene sequence: CDR1 SGHNT, CDR2 YYREEE (reference sequence). The CDR3 reads CASSRDGGSTDTQYF. The CDR3 bases are TGTGCCAGCAGCCGTGACGGCGGGTCAACAGATACGCAGTATTTT.

The chain has TRBV7-9 and TRBJ1-2; D remains ambiguous. Germline V CDR1 and CDR2: SEHNR, FQNEAQ (reference sequence). The CDR3 consists of 13 residues. V was trimmed by 5 bases and J by 2 bases, leaving 9 bases between them. Here the CDR3 DNA reads TGTGCCAGCAGCCACGAGGGAAACTATGGCTACACCTTC. Translated: CASSHEGNYGYTF.

This clone is medium-sized by share. The chain joins TRBV7-9 to TRBJ2-2, with 9 positions matching TRBD2. V was pared by 2 bases and J by 3 bases, with 7 bases of the junction left unmatched. Germline lookup yields CDR1 SEHNR and CDR2 FQNEAQ (reference sequence). CDR3 length: 17 amino acids. This chain's CDR3 is CASSLNLAGRDTGELFF. The CDR3 coding sequence is TGTGCCAGCAGCTTAAACCTAGCGGGAAGGGACACCGGGGAGCTGTTTTTT.

This clone has a single count. The gene calls are TRBV7-2 and TRBJ2-7; TRBD2 aligns across 13 bases. Germline loops: CDR1 SGHTA, CDR2 FQGNSA. The ends lost 5 bases at V and 3 bases at J; junction bases unmatched: 10. The CDR3 spans 17 residues. CDR3 loop: CASSHGLAGEVLYEQYF. For the CDR3, the DNA is TGTGCCAGCAGCCACGGACTAGCGGGAGAAGTCCTCTACGAGCAGTACTTC.

The chain carries TRBV5-1 and TRBJ2-2, with a weak D call TRBD1 (5 bases). The germline V gene has CDR1 SGHRS and CDR2 YFSETQ. Trimming removed 4 bases at V and 0 bases at J, with 25 bases between. The CDR3 sequence is 20 residues long. The CDR3 DNA sequence: TGCGCCAGCAGCCTCGGACACCTCTTTATGGGAAGCGCGAACACCGGGGAGCTGTTTTTT. Translation: CASSLGHLFMGSANTGELFF. Complete variable domain (other parts from reference TRBV5-1 and TRBJ2-2): KAGVTQTPRYLIKTRGQQVTLSCSPISGHRSVSWYQQTPGQGLQFLFEYFSETQRNKGNFPGRFSGRQFSNSRSEMNVSTLELGDSALYLCASSLGHLFMGSANTGELFFGEGSRLTVL.

This sequence joins TRBV5-1 and TRBJ2-1; possible D gene TRBD1, 8 bases. V was trimmed by 0 bases and J by 7 bases, leaving 14 bases between them. In germline, CDR1 is SGHRS, CDR2 YFSETQ. The length of the CDR3 is 15 residues. Here the CDR3 reads CASSLEQGEGNEQFF. In nucleotides, the CDR3 is TGCGCCAGCAGCTTGGAACAGGGGGAGGGTAATGAGCAGTTCTTC.

The chain couples TRBV6-4 to TRBJ2-7, with TRBD2 matching over 8 bases. Germline V gene data show CDR1 as MRHNA and CDR2 as SNTAGT. The J segment lost 4 bases and the V segment lost 3 bases, leaving 2 bases of the junction unmatched. This CDR3 has 13 residues. In nucleotides, the CDR3 is TGTGCCAGCAGTGAGGAGCGGGGGTACGAGCAGTACTTC. Its translation: CASSEERGYEQYF.

The chain has TRBV2 and TRBJ1-6; no clear D gene. The V end lost 2 bases, the J end lost 1 base, and 15 bases lay between the germline ends. Germline CDR1 is SNHLY and CDR2 is FYNNEI. The CDR3 loop spans 18 amino acids. CDR3 DNA: TGTGCCAGCAGTGAAAAGCACCCGGGTGAATCCTATAATTCACCCCTCCACTTT. Encoded protein: CASSEKHPGESYNSPLHF.

The V gene is TRBV2, the J gene TRBJ2-3; 10 bases fit TRBD2. CDR1 and CDR2 from the germline V gene are SNHLY and FYNNEI. After removal of 7 bases from V and 4 bases from J, the junction contained 11 bases not matched to a gene. The CDR3 is made up of 16 amino acids. CDR3 nucleotides: TGTGCCAGCACGACAACTAGCGGGGTACCCGCAGATACGCAGTATTTT. As protein: CASTTTSGVPADTQYF.

With regard to this clone: One end of the junction is discordant with germline, which a read error may explain. In the same sample, other DNA sequences code for this CDR3. The CDR3 bases are TGTGCCAGCCAGCCGTCTAGCACGGAGACCCAGTACTTC. This encodes CASQPSSTETQYF. The chain carries TRBV5-1 and TRBJ2-5; weak D call: TRBD2 (5 bases). The CDR3 is 13 residues long. The germline V gene has CDR1 SGHRS and CDR2 YFSETQ.

The chain links TRBV7-2 to TRBJ2-1; D is uncertain. The CDR3 is 12 amino acids. Trimming took 1 base from V and 9 from J, leaving 7 bases between them. From germline, CDR1 is SGHTA and CDR2 FQGNSA. CDR3 in amino acids: CASSLVTGEQFF. As DNA, the CDR3 is TGTGCCAGCAGCTTAGTCACGGGTGAGCAGTTCTTC.

This sequence joins TRBV11-2 and TRBJ2-4, with D maybe TRBD2 (6 bases). V was pared by 1 base and J by 6 bases, with 13 bases between. Germline V lookup: CDR1 SGHAT, CDR2 FQNNGV. The CDR3 has 15 amino acids. CDR3 nucleotides: TGTGCCAGCAGCTTAGGGGGGGACGGGGGAAACATTCAGTACTTC. This translates into CASSLGGDGGNIQYF.

This clone was recorded once. The chain has TRBV6-2 or TRBV6-3 and TRBJ2-7; tentatively, D is TRBD1 (6 bases). Trimming removed 1 base from V and 6 bases from J, with 10 bases in between. The CDR3 sequence is 13 residues long. Germline CDR1 and CDR2: MNHEY and SVGEGT. CDR3 region: CASSYLTGFEQYF. The CDR3 region has the DNA TGTGCCAGCAGTTACTTAACAGGGTTCGAGCAGTACTTC.

This clone was seen more than once but under ten times. The rearrangement uses TRBV18 and TRBJ2-7; 9 bases line up with TRBD1. After removal of 6 bases from V and 2 bases from J, the junction contained 8 bases not matched to a gene. Per germline, CDR1 KGHSH and CDR2 LQKENI. The CDR3 contains 15 residues. The CDR3 protein is CASSFGQGRTYEQYF. DNA of the CDR3: TGTGCCAGCTCTTTCGGACAGGGGAGAACCTACGAGCAGTACTTC.

The chain couples TRBV5-1 to TRBJ1-1, with a possible D match to TRBD1 (5 bases). Between the trimmed V and J ends, which lost 0 bases and 2 bases, there was a span of 17 bases. The V gene's germline CDR1 is SGHRS and CDR2 YFSETQ. The CDR3 length is 17 residues. This CDR3 is CASSLGPQGGPNTEAFF. As DNA, the CDR3 is TGCGCCAGCAGCTTGGGACCCCAGGGAGGTCCCAACACTGAAGCTTTCTTT.

This clone is a singleton in its sample. V usage is TRBV3-1 (or the pseudogene TRBV3-2) and J usage is TRBJ2-7, with a possible D match to TRBD1 (5 bases). The CDR3 runs to 13 residues. V lost 4 bases to trimming and J lost 5 bases, with 12 bases between them. The V gene's germline CDR1 is LGHDT and CDR2 YNNKEL (reference sequence). This chain's CDR3 is CASSPLGAHEQYF. The CDR3 bases are TGTGCCAGCAGCCCCCTTGGGGCCCACGAGCAGTACTTC.

This chain connects TRBV6-2 or TRBV6-3 to TRBJ2-3; perhaps TRBD2 as D (6 bases). Trimming took off 8 bases at V and 0 bases at J, with 15 bases between the two ends. In germline, CDR1 is MNHEY, CDR2 SVGEGT. The CDR3 runs to 15 residues. CDR3: CASCLAAPSTDTQYF. The CDR3 DNA is TGTGCCAGCTGTTTAGCGGCCCCTAGCACAGATACGCAGTATTTT.

The chain links TRBV5-5 to TRBJ2-7, with 8 bases identical to TRBD1. Germline V gene sequence: CDR1 SGHKS, CDR2 YYEKEE (reference sequence). The CDR3 has 14 amino acids. With V trimmed by 4 bases and J by 3 bases, 6 bases remained unmatched. DNA of the CDR3: TGTGCCAGCAGCCAGCGACAGGGGAGCTACGAGCAGTACTTC. Translating it yields CASSQRQGSYEQYF.

This clone was recorded only once. The chain carries TRBV2 and TRBJ1-5, with D perhaps TRBD1 (5 bases). Looked up from germline, CDR1 is SNHLY and CDR2 is FYNNEI. V lost 6 bases and J lost 0, with 15 bases in between. This CDR3 has 16 amino acids. The CDR3 loop is CASRGPDTYSNQPQHF. In DNA form, the CDR3 reads TGTGCCAGCAGAGGCCCGGACACTTATAGCAATCAGCCCCAGCATTTT.